These T cell receptor beta chains were read from a single sample in a study of a mutant IDH1 vaccine in newly diagnosed glioma. Antigen specificity for these receptors is unknown. Measured with immunoSEQ multiplex PCR; TCRdb has only the in-frame clones, and not every one. The profile shows some 55,000 clones, 80% to 90% of them singletons. Sequencing was performed on PBMCs, taken from a glioma patient whose treatment included an IDH1 peptide vaccine. These receptors were obtained from a woman in her thirties or forties with glioma. Both conserved end residues are part of each CDR3. D genes are given only for firm matches. Expanded clones are given a class, and other clones once, few, many or no size at all.

TRBV19	TRBJ2-1	TRBD2	-	CASSITSGNYNEQFF	TGTGCCAGTAGTATTACTAGCGGAAACTACAATGAGCAGTTCTTC
TRBV5-1	TRBJ2-2	-	once	CASSLAWGLGTGELFF	TGCGCCAGCAGCTTGGCCTGGGGCCTGGGGACCGGGGAGCTGTTTTTT
TRBV2	TRBJ1-5	-	-	CASRGDTFNQPQHF	TGTGCCAGCAGGGGTGACACCTTCAATCAGCCCCAGCATTTT
TRBV11-2	TRBJ2-5	-	-	CASSQGSQETQYF	TGTGCCAGCAGTCAGGGATCCCAAGAGACCCAGTACTTC
TRBV5-4	TRBJ2-7	TRBD2	-	CASRSTNSGGARGEQYF	TGTGCCAGCAGGTCGACTAATAGCGGGGGGGCTAGAGGCGAGCAGTACTTC
TRBV20-1	TRBJ2-5	-	-	CSASIGETQYF	TGCAGTGCTAGTATTGGGGAGACCCAGTACTTC
TRBV4-2	TRBJ2-1	TRBD2	-	CASSIEEGGSYNEQFF	TGTGCCAGCAGTATCGAGGAGGGAGGGTCCTACAATGAGCAGTTCTTC
TRBV19	TRBJ1-1	-	-	CASSMWEYRGTEAFF	TGTGCCAGTAGTATGTGGGAGTATCGGGGCACTGAAGCTTTCTTT
TRBV6-5	TRBJ2-2	TRBD2	-	CASTPTSGSPGELFF	TGTGCCAGCACCCCGACTAGCGGGAGCCCCGGGGAGCTGTTTTTT
TRBV7-9	TRBJ2-5	-	-	CASSATQSGTHQETQYF	TGTGCCAGCAGCGCGACGCAATCCGGGACACATCAAGAGACCCAGTACTTC